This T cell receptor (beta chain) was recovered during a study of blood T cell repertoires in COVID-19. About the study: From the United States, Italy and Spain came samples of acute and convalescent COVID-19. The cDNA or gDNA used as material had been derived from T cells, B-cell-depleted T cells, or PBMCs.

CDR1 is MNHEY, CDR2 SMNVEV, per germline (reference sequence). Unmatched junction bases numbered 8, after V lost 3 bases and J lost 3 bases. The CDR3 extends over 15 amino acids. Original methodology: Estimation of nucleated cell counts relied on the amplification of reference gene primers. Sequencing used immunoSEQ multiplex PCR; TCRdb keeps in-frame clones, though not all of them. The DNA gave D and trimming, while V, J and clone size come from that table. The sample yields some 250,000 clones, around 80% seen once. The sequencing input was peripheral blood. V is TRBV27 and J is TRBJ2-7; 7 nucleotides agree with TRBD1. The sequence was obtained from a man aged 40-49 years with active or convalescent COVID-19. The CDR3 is CASSFQGQTHYEQYF. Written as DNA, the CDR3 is TGTGCCAGCAGTTTCCAGGGACAGACCCACTACGAGCAGTACTTC.